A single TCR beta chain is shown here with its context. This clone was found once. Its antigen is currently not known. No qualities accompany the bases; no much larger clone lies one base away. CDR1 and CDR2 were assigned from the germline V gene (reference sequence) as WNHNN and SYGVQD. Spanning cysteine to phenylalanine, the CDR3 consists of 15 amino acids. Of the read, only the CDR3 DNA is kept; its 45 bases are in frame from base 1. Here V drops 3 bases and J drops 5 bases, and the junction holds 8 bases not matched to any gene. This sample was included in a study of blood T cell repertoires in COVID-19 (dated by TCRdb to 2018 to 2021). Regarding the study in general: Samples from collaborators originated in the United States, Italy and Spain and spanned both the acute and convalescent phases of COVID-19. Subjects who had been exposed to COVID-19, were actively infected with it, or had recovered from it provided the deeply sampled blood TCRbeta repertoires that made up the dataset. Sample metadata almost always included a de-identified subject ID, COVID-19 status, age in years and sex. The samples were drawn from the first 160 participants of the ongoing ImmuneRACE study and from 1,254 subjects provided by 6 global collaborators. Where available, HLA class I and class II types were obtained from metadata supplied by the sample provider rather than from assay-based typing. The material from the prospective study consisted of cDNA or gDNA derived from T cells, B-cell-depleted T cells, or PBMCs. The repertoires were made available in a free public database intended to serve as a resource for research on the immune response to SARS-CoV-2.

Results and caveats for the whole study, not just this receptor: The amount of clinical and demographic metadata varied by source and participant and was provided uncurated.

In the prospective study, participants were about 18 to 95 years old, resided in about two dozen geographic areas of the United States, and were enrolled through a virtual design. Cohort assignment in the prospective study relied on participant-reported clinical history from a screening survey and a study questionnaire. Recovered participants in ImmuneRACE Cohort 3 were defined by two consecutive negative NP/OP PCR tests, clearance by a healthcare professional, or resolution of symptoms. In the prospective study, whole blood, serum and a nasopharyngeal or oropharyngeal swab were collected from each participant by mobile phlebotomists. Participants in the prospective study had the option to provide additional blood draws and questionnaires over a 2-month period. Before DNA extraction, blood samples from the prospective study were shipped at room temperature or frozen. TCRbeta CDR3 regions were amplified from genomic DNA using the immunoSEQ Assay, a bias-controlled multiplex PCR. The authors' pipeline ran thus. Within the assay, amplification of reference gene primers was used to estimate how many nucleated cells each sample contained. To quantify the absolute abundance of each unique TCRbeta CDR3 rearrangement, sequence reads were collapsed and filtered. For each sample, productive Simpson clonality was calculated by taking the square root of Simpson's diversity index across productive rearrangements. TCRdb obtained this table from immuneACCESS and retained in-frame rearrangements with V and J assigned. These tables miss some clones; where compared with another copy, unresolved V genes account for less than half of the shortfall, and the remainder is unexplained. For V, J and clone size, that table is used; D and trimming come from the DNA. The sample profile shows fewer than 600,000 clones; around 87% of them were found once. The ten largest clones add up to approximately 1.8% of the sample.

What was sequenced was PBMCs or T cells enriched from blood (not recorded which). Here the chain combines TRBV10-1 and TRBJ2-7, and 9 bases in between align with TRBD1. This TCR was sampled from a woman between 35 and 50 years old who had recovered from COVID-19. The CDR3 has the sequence CASSESGQGFHEQYF. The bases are TGCGCCAGCAGTGAATCGGGACAGGGATTCCACGAGCAGTACTTC.